This TCR gamma chain was identified during a study of gamma delta lymphoproliferative disorders and STAT genes. PBMCs from patients and controls supplied the genomic DNA for sequencing. Germline loops: CDR1 GITISATS, CDR2 ISYDGTV (reference sequence). After removal of 2 bases from V and 9 bases from J, the junction contained 13 bases not matched to a gene. The CDR3 is made up of 14 amino acids. TCRdb called clones from the multiplex PCR reads again using CATT. The sample has nearly 2,000 gamma-chain clones, 7% seen once; the top ten hold about two thirds. This clone was detected many times. The sequence was obtained from a human donor with gamma-delta T-cell large granular lymphocyte leukemia. The chain has TRGV9 and TRGJ1 or TRGJ2. The J gene was missing in TCRdb and was found by matching the end of the DNA to germline. What was sequenced was blood. In nucleotides, the CDR3 is TGTGCCTTGTGGGAGGCGACACCACGGGGTAAGAAACTCTTT. Residues: CALWEATPRGKKLF.